Below, one T cell receptor beta chain is given with its context. Its antigen remains unidentified. This may be a read error: a much more frequent sequence differs by one nucleotide. The data originate from a study of blood T cells in healthy people across ages. Points from the study as a whole: TCR beta diversity per million T cells fell roughly linearly with age.

A second roughly 7 to 12 cycle PCR used barcoded and J-beta primers. Every cDNA molecule bore a tag from a template-switch adaptor containing 12 random nucleotides. TCRdb re-analysed the 5' RACE reads in MiXCR, keeping a single row per CDR3 protein. The table lists 850,000 or so distinct CDR3 sequences, 29% of them singletons. This CDR3 spans 15 amino acids. CDR1 and CDR2 (germline): SGHDN, FVKESK. Drawn from each donor were about 9 milliliters of peripheral blood. Samples each had at least 5 micrograms of total RNA extracted. The sequence was obtained from a woman aged 80 or over in good health. The specimen sequenced was blood. This sequence joins TRBV14 and TRBJ1-2; D uncertain. The CDR3 sequence is CASSQDLRPNYDYTF. Written as DNA, the CDR3 is TGTGCCAGCAGCCAAGATTTGCGGCCTAACTATGACTACACCTTC. The variable domain in full, with the rest retrieved from reference TRBV14 and TRBJ1-2, is EAGVTQFPSHSVIEKGQTVTLRCDPISGHDNLYWYRRVMGKEIKFLLHFVKESKQDESGMPNNRFLAERTGGTYSTLKVQPAELEDSGVYFCASSQDLRPNYDYTFGSGTRLTVV.